The next 22 T cell receptor beta chains were all read from a single sample in a study of STAT5B mutations in CD4+ large granular lymphocyte leukemia. The protocol was immunoSEQ multiplex PCR, while the TCRdb copy is restricted to in-frame clones and leaves out a portion. The sample shows about 37,000 clones, 70% to 90% of them seen only once. Source material: CD4+ T cells from blood buffy coats. The receptors come from a human donor in good health.

The chain employs TRBV7-2 and TRBJ1-2; a possible D gene is TRBD1 (6 bases). Germline V gene sequence: CDR1 SGHTA, CDR2 FQGNSA. Trimming shortened V by 3 bases and J by 4 bases, and 18 bases separated the two germline ends. The CDR3 consists of 16 residues. The CDR3 is CASSFSPGVNSYGYTF. CDR3 bases: TGTGCCAGCAGCTTCTCTCCAGGGGTGAACAGCTATGGCTACACCTTC.

The chain is built from TRBV7-2 and TRBJ2-1; TRBD2 agrees at 14 bases. Trimming removed 5 bases from V and 10 bases from J; junction bases left unmatched: 7. CDR1 is SGHTA, CDR2 FQGNSA, per germline. The CDR3 has 15 residues. In DNA form, the CDR3 reads TGTGCCAGCAGCCCGGGACTAGCGGGAGATCAAGAGCAGTTCTTC. Translating gives CASSPGLAGDQEQFF.

V usage is TRBV5-4 and J usage is TRBJ2-1, with TRBD2 matching over 8 bases. Germline V CDR1 and CDR2: SGHNT, YYREEE (reference sequence). This CDR3 contains 13 residues. J was trimmed by 5 bases and V by 6 bases; bases with no gene match: 4. The CDR3 protein is CASTGRANNEQFF. CDR3 bases: TGTGCCAGCACCGGGAGGGCCAACAATGAGCAGTTCTTC.

CDR3 sequence reads: CASSLLGLAGIYEQYF. The CDR3 bases are TGTGCCAGCAGTTTATTGGGCCTAGCGGGGATCTACGAGCAGTACTTC. V usage is TRBV28 and J usage is TRBJ2-7, with 9 bases matching TRBD2. The CDR3 is 16 amino acids. Germline V gene data show CDR1 as MDHEN and CDR2 as SYDVKM. V lost 1 base to trimming and J lost 3 bases; unmatched junction nucleotides: 7. Combining the CDR3 with reference TRBV28 and TRBJ2-7 gives the whole variable domain DVKVTQSSRYLVKRTGEKVFLECVQDMDHENMFWYRQDPGLGLRLIYFSYDVKMKEKGDIPEGYSVSREKKERFSLILESASTNQTSMYLCASSLLGLAGIYEQYFGPGTRLTVT.

The table lists this clone with a few counts. This sequence joins TRBV28 and TRBJ1-1; 8 bases align to TRBD1. Germline-derived CDR1 and CDR2 are MDHEN and SYDVKM. There are 16 residues in the CDR3. J was trimmed by 0 bases and V by 5 bases; bases with no gene match: 8. CDR3 sequence reads: CASSLWTGKLNTEAFF. The CDR3 DNA reads as TGTGCCAGCAGTCTCTGGACAGGGAAATTGAACACTGAAGCTTTCTTT.

In nucleotides, the CDR3 is TGTGCCAGCAGCTCGTCTCGGGGGATCTCTGGGGCCAACGTCCTGACTTTC. Protein: CASSSSRGISGANVLTF. The chain joins TRBV13 to TRBJ2-6; maybe TRBD2 (6 bases). This CDR3 is built from 17 residues. V lost 4 bases and J lost 0, with 13 bases in between. Germline CDR1 is PRHDT and CDR2 is FYEKMQ (reference sequence).

This sequence joins TRBV28 and TRBJ1-2; no clear D gene. This CDR3 is built from 12 residues. Trimming took off 6 bases at V and 8 bases at J, with 13 bases between the two ends. Germline values: CDR1 MDHEN, CDR2 SYDVKM. In DNA form, the CDR3 reads TGTGCCAGCAGCTCGCTGGTTGAGGGCTACACCTTC. Its protein product is CASSSLVEGYTF.

The chain couples TRBV19 to TRBJ1-1; no clear D. V was cut by 8 bases and J by 1 base, with 2 bases left in between. The CDR3 has 10 amino acids. The germline gives CDR1 LNHDA, CDR2 SQIVND (reference sequence). The chain's CDR3 is CASGNTEAFF. For the CDR3, the DNA is TGTGCCAGTGGGAACACTGAAGCTTTCTTT.

The J gene is TRBJ1-1, the V gene TRBV29-1, with D possibly TRBD1 on 6 matching bases. The V end was cut by 3 bases, the J end by 1 base, with 9 bases between. The CDR3 is made up of 13 amino acids. The germline gives CDR1 SQVTM, CDR2 ANQGSEA. CDR3 sequence (DNA): TGCAGCGTTGAGCAACAGGGGAACACTGAAGCTTTCTTT. Its translation: CSVEQQGNTEAFF.

This chain links TRBV27 with TRBJ2-7; 8 bases line up with TRBD2. The V gene's germline CDR1 is MNHEY and CDR2 SMNVEV (reference sequence). The ends lost 5 bases at V and 4 bases at J; junction bases unmatched: 10. The CDR3 spans 15 residues. CDR3 in amino acids: CASSRILAGSYEQYF. CDR3 nucleotides: TGTGCCAGCAGTAGAATATTAGCGGGAAGTTACGAGCAGTACTTC.

V and J are TRBV11-2 and TRBJ2-3, with 8 positions matching TRBD2. Germline CDR1 is SGHAT and CDR2 is FQNNGV. The CDR3 loop spans 15 amino acids. V lost 1 base, J lost 2 bases, and 2 bases stayed unmatched. The CDR3 is CASSLAGGHTDTQYF. In DNA form, the CDR3 reads TGTGCCAGCAGCTTAGCGGGAGGGCACACAGATACGCAGTATTTT.

The chain joins TRBV9 to TRBJ2-3; D is ambiguous. The CDR3 runs to 12 residues. Deletions cut 3 bases from V and 5 bases from J, with 7 bases between. In germline, CDR1 is SGDLS, CDR2 YYNGEE. CDR3 amino acids: CASSAGEDTQYF. Here the CDR3 DNA reads TGTGCCAGCAGCGCCGGAGAAGATACGCAGTATTTT.

The chain uses TRBV11-3 and TRBJ2-2; 7 nucleotides agree with TRBD1. Germline V CDR1 and CDR2: SGHNT, YENEEA. V trimming: 4 bases; J trimming: 0 bases; junction bases outside the gene matches: 5. The CDR3 extends over 16 amino acids. CDR3 in amino acids: CASSYKTGTNTGELFF. The CDR3 DNA sequence: TGTGCCAGCAGCTACAAGACAGGGACGAACACCGGGGAGCTGTTTTTT.

The chain couples TRBV6-1 to TRBJ1-5; D might be TRBD1 (6 bases). The V gene lost 4 bases and the J gene lost 5 bases, with 12 bases spanning the gap. Germline V gene sequence: CDR1 MNHNS, CDR2 SASEGT. The CDR3 runs to 14 residues. The CDR3 DNA sequence: TGTGCCAGCAGTGCAACCCAGGGGCATCAGCCCCAGCATTTT. Translating it yields CASSATQGHQPQHF.

V usage is TRBV6-1 and J usage is TRBJ1-4; no clear D. The CDR3 runs to 11 residues. Trimming cost V 7 bases and J 6 bases, with 6 bases left between them. Germline CDR1 MNHNS, CDR2 SASEGT. The CDR3 coding sequence is TGTGCCAGCACCTGGGATGAAAAACTGTTTTTT. Amino acid sequence: CASTWDEKLFF.

V gene TRBV19 combines with J gene TRBJ1-1; TRBD1 agrees at 12 bases. With 4 bases clipped from V and 1 base from J, the junction kept 4 bases outside the gene matches. CDR1 and CDR2 from the germline V gene are LNHDA and SQIVND (reference sequence). The CDR3 loop spans 16 amino acids. CDR3 residues: CASSKGTGGANTEAFF. CDR3 DNA: TGTGCCAGTAGTAAAGGGACAGGGGGCGCGAACACTGAAGCTTTCTTT. The full variable domain, its missing parts supplied by reference TRBV19 and TRBJ1-1, is DGGITQSPKYLFRKEGQNVTLSCEQNLNHDAMYWYRQDPGQGLRLIYYSQIVNDFQKGDIAEGYSVSREKKESFPLTVTSAQKNPTAFYLCASSKGTGGANTEAFFGQGTRLTVV.

This clone was detected a few times. This chain joins TRBV10-3 and TRBJ1-1; D is unresolved. V lost 10 bases to trimming and J lost 2 bases, with 11 bases between them. Germline CDR1 ENHRY, CDR2 SYGVKD. The CDR3 runs 12 residues. The CDR3 protein is CATTAGNTEAFF. CDR3 sequence (DNA): TGTGCCACCACAGCGGGTAACACTGAAGCTTTCTTT.

This clone was counted a few times. The chain links TRBV6-6 to TRBJ2-7, with TRBD2 matching over 7 bases. V lost 2 bases and J lost 3; bases outside the gene matches: 4. This CDR3 contains 14 residues. The V gene's germline CDR1 is MNHNY and CDR2 SVGAGI (reference sequence). The DNA for the CDR3 is TGTGCCAGCAGTTACAGGCGGGAGATCTACGAGCAGTACTTC. It yields the protein CASSYRREIYEQYF.

This clone was observed once. The chain couples TRBV6-1 to TRBJ2-7; weak D call: TRBD1 (5 bases). The V and J ends lost 4 bases and 2 bases respectively, with 15 bases between them. Per the germline V gene, CDR1 is MNHNS and CDR2 is SASEGT. The CDR3 is made up of 15 amino acids. The CDR3, as DNA: TGTGCCAGCAGTGGCCGCTGGGGCAGAACCTACGAGCAGTACTTC. Translating it yields CASSGRWGRTYEQYF.

The chain combines TRBV7-2 with TRBJ1-2, with 9 bases fitting TRBD1. CDR3 size: 13 residues. J gave up 8 bases and V 5 bases, and 6 bases lay outside the gene matches. CDR1 is SGHTA, CDR2 FQGNSA, per germline. CDR3 sequence (DNA): TGTGCCAGCAGCCCACAGGGGGCCGAGGGCTACACCTTC. It translates to CASSPQGAEGYTF. Looking up the rest from reference TRBV7-2 and TRBJ1-2 gives the full variable domain: GAGVSQSPSNKVTEKGKDVELRCDPISGHTALYWYRQSLGQGLEFLIYFQGNSAPDKSGLPSDRFSAERTGGSVSTLTIQRTQQEDSAVYLCASSPQGAEGYTFGSGTRLTVV.

This sequence joins TRBV10-1 and TRBJ1-5, with a weak D call TRBD1 (6 bases). This CDR3 comprises 16 residues. Germline CDR1 reads WNHNN; CDR2 reads SYGVQD (reference sequence). Trimming cost V 0 bases and J 5 bases, with 14 bases left between them. The CDR3 reads CASSESTRWTDQPQHF. The CDR3, as DNA: TGCGCCAGCAGTGAGTCGACTCGGTGGACAGATCAGCCCCAGCATTTT.

The chain uses TRBV6-5 and TRBJ2-2; D call uncertain. Looked up from germline, CDR1 is MNHEY and CDR2 is SVGAGI. The CDR3 totals 11 residues. V lost 8 bases and J lost 3, with 4 bases in between. CDR3 sequence (DNA): TGTGCCAGCCAGGACACCGGGGAGCTGTTTTTT. Its translation: CASQDTGELFF.